A single sample is the source of the 20 T cell receptor beta chains below, sequenced in a study of cytomegalovirus exposure and HLA in healthy donors. The table came from immunoSEQ multiplex PCR; TCRdb's copy has only in-frame clones and leaves some out. Seen here are roughly 270,000 clones, around 87% observed once, and the top ten hold 0.92%. Sequenced material: PBMCs. The receptors come from a woman aged 18-29 years in good health and CMV-seronegative.

The genes are TRBV28 and TRBJ2-7; 9 positions agree with TRBD1. The CDR3 is 14 residues long. With 6 bases clipped from V and 4 bases from J, the junction kept 7 bases outside the gene matches. Germline V gene lookup returns CDR1 MDHEN and CDR2 SYDVKM. The CDR3 loop is CASRGQGEAYEQYF. CDR3 bases: TGTGCCAGCAGGGGACAGGGAGAGGCATACGAGCAGTACTTC.

The V call is TRBV19, the J call TRBJ1-5, with D hard to call. Germline CDR1 reads LNHDA; CDR2 reads SQIVND (reference sequence). V was clipped by 3 bases and J by 3 bases, with 12 bases between them. There are 15 residues in the CDR3. CDR3 region: CASSIANGFNQPQHF. In DNA form, the CDR3 reads TGTGCCAGTAGTATTGCGAACGGTTTCAATCAGCCCCAGCATTTT.

The chain has TRBV18 and TRBJ1-2; TRBD1 agrees at 9 bases. CDR1 is KGHSH and CDR2 is LQKENI in the germline V gene. V dropped 3 bases and J dropped 8; count of bases not matched to a gene: 10. The CDR3 extends over 15 amino acids. CDR3 loop: CASSPTGGTLRGYTF. The CDR3 coding sequence is TGTGCCAGCTCACCTACAGGGGGCACTCTTAGGGGCTACACCTTC.

As DNA, the CDR3 is TGTGCCAGCAGCCCGGGAGGCCCCGGAAATACGCAGTATTTT. Translated, it gives CASSPGGPGNTQYF. This chain connects TRBV7-2 to TRBJ2-3; 7 positions match TRBD2. The CDR3 has 14 amino acids. The germline V gene has CDR1 SGHTA and CDR2 FQGNSA. V lost 5 bases, J lost 7 bases, and 9 bases stayed unmatched.

The chain is built from TRBV5-1 and TRBJ2-1; D uncertain. Trimming cost V 0 bases and J 12 bases, with 10 bases left between them. The CDR3 consists of 12 residues. The germline CDR1 and CDR2 sequences are SGHRS and YFSETQ. As DNA, the CDR3 is TGCGCCAGCAGCTTGGACGTCTACGGGCAGTTCTTC. It codes for CASSLDVYGQFF. Filled out from reference TRBV5-1 and TRBJ2-1, the complete variable domain reads KAGVTQTPRYLIKTRGQQVTLSCSPISGHRSVSWYQQTPGQGLQFLFEYFSETQRNKGNFPGRFSGRQFSNSRSEMNVSTLELGDSALYLCASSLDVYGQFFGPGTRLTVL.

The genes are TRBV19 and TRBJ2-1; TRBD1 aligns across 9 bases. The germline V gene encodes CDR1 LNHDA and CDR2 SQIVND (reference sequence). The CDR3 is 13 residues long. After removal of 10 bases from V and 5 bases from J, the junction contained 6 bases not matched to a gene. CDR3 loop: CATGTGRNNEQFF. In DNA form, the CDR3 reads TGTGCCACCGGGACAGGGAGAAACAATGAGCAGTTCTTC.

The CDR3 protein is CASSARGGSGGYTF. CDR3 bases: TGCGCCAGCAGCGCCCGGGGGGGATCGGGCGGCTACACCTTC. This chain links TRBV5-1 with TRBJ1-2; D might be TRBD1 (5 bases). The CDR3 covers 14 residues. V was clipped by 4 bases and J by 8 bases, with 18 bases between them. Germline V lookup: CDR1 SGHRS, CDR2 YFSETQ.

V usage is TRBV9 and J usage is TRBJ2-1; 7 nucleotides match TRBD1. Germline CDR1 SGDLS, CDR2 YYNGEE. The CDR3 length is 18 residues. J lost 2 bases, V lost 3 bases, and 14 bases had no gene match. The DNA for the CDR3 is TGTGCCAGCAGCGGACGCCAGGGGGAGTCGTTGACCTACAATGAGCAGTTCTTC. This translates into CASSGRQGESLTYNEQFF.

The chain has TRBV6-5 and TRBJ1-2, with unresolved D. Germline CDR1 is MNHEY and CDR2 is SVGAGI. The CDR3 runs 14 residues. Deletions cut 2 bases from V and 8 bases from J, with 15 bases between. The CDR3 DNA is TGTGCCAGCAGTTACGCCGGCCCAGGAGGAGGCTACACCTTC. This codes for CASSYAGPGGGYTF.

V usage is TRBV2 and J usage is TRBJ1-1; TRBD1 is a possible D gene (5 bases). With 11 bases removed from V and 4 bases from J, the gap between germline ends came to 32 bases. Germline values: CDR1 SNHLY, CDR2 FYNNEI. This CDR3 spans 18 amino acids. The CDR3 reads CALKAFLSAPGGGTEAFF. The CDR3 coding sequence is TGTGCCTTAAAGGCCTTCCTGAGCGCCCCCGGGGGTGGCACTGAAGCTTTCTTT.

V gene TRBV10-3 combines with J gene TRBJ2-7, with 12 positions matching TRBD2. Germline CDR1 ENHRY, CDR2 SYGVKD. The CDR3 runs to 16 residues. V lost 6 bases, J lost 3 bases, and 9 bases stayed unmatched. CDR3 residues: CAISDPGTSGFYEQYF. The CDR3 coding sequence is TGTGCCATCAGCGACCCTGGGACTAGCGGGTTCTACGAGCAGTACTTC.

On this clone: Other DNA sequences in the same sample also yield this CDR3. The chain carries TRBV27 and TRBJ1-1; weak D call: TRBD1 (5 bases). Trimming removed 3 bases from V and 1 base from J, with 6 bases in between. The CDR3 sequence is 13 residues long. Germline V gene data show CDR1 as MNHEY and CDR2 as SMNVEV (reference sequence). The CDR3 region is CASSLGGNTEAFF. CDR3 DNA: TGTGCCAGCAGTTTGGGGGGGAACACTGAAGCTTTCTTT.

The chain links TRBV29-1 to TRBJ2-1; D unresolved. The CDR3 covers 13 residues. Germline V gene lookup returns CDR1 SQVTM and CDR2 ANQGSEA. V was pared by 1 base and J by 0 bases, with 4 bases between. CDR3 bases: TGCAGCGTTGAAGTGAGCTCCTACAATGAGCAGTTCTTC. Translation gives CSVEVSSYNEQFF.

The V and J genes are TRBV2 and TRBJ2-7, with D possibly matching TRBD1 (6 bases). CDR3 length: 15 amino acids. From germline, CDR1 is SNHLY and CDR2 FYNNEI. V was shortened by 4 bases and J by 6 bases, with 19 bases between the two germline ends. CDR3 sequence (DNA): TGTGCCAGCAGTGGGGGTAGACGGGACATAGGCGAGCAGTACTTC. This codes for CASSGGRRDIGEQYF.

This sequence joins TRBV5-1 and TRBJ1-3; tentatively, D is TRBD1 (6 bases). Trimming pared 5 bases from V and 4 bases from J, leaving 16 bases between. CDR1 SGHRS and CDR2 YFSETQ come from the germline V gene. This CDR3 is 15 amino acids long. CDR3 residues: CASRLGAGDGNTIYF. The CDR3, as DNA: TGCGCCAGCAGGCTGGGGGCAGGGGACGGAAACACCATATATTTT. The full variable domain, its missing parts supplied by reference TRBV5-1 and TRBJ1-3, is KAGVTQTPRYLIKTRGQQVTLSCSPISGHRSVSWYQQTPGQGLQFLFEYFSETQRNKGNFPGRFSGRQFSNSRSEMNVSTLELGDSALYLCASRLGAGDGNTIYFGEGSWLTVV.

In this sample, this clone turned up a few times. The chain uses TRBV19 and TRBJ2-4; 9 bases agree with TRBD1. J was trimmed by 7 bases and V by 3 bases; bases with no gene match: 1. This CDR3 spans 13 amino acids. Germline values: CDR1 LNHDA, CDR2 SQIVND (reference sequence). CDR3 in amino acids: CASSMDRGNIQYF. The CDR3 region has the DNA TGTGCCAGTAGTATGGACAGGGGCAACATTCAGTACTTC.

V and J are TRBV9 and TRBJ1-2; TRBD1 is a possible D gene (5 bases). CDR1 SGDLS and CDR2 YYNGEE come from the germline V gene. V was pared by 0 bases and J by 2 bases, with 11 bases between. This CDR3 contains 15 residues. CDR3 sequence reads: CASSVATAGNYGYTF. In nucleotides, the CDR3 is TGTGCCAGCAGCGTAGCTACGGCAGGGAACTATGGCTACACCTTC.

The rearrangement links TRBV2 to TRBJ1-2, with D maybe TRBD1 (6 bases). The CDR3 contains 12 residues. V was cut by 6 bases and J by 3 bases, with 8 bases left in between. In germline, CDR1 is SNHLY, CDR2 FYNNEI. The CDR3: CASRGADYGYTF. As DNA, the CDR3 is TGTGCCAGCAGGGGGGCGGACTATGGCTACACCTTC.

This clone has just one count. The chain has TRBV15 and TRBJ1-4, with 7 bases lining up with TRBD1. The CDR3 is 13 residues long. The V and J ends lost 5 bases and 7 bases, in that order; junction bases with no gene match: 4. Germline CDR1 and CDR2: LNHNV and YYDKDF (reference sequence). The CDR3 loop is CATSDNRGEKLFF. CDR3 nucleotides: TGTGCCACCAGCGACAACAGGGGTGAAAAACTGTTTTTT.

This clone was detected only a few times. The CDR3 nucleotides are TGTGCCAGCAGCTTACAGGGGAACACCGGGGAGCTGTTTTTT. Protein sequence: CASSLQGNTGELFF. This rearrangement joins TRBV6-5 to TRBJ2-2, with TRBD1 as a possible D gene (6 bases). Germline CDR1 is MNHEY and CDR2 is SVGAGI. Trimming pared 6 bases from V and 1 base from J, leaving 9 bases between. The CDR3 contains 14 residues.